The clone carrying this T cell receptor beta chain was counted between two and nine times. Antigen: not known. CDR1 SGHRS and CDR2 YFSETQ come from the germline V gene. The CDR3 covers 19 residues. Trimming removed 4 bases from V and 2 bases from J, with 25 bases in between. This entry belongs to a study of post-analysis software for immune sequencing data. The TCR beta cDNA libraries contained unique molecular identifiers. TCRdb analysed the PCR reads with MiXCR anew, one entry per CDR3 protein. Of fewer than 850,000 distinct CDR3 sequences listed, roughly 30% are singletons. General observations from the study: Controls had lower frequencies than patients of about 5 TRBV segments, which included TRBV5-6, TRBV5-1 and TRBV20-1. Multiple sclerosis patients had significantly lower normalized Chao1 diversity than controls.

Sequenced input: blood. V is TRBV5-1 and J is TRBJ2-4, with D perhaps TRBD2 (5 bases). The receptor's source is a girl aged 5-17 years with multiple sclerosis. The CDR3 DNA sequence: TGCGCCAGCAGCCCGGATCGCGTGAGAGGGTGGTCTCCCAAAAACATTCAGTACTTC. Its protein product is CASSPDRVRGWSPKNIQYF.